The 12 T cell receptor beta chains listed next were all sequenced from one sample in a study of cytomegalovirus exposure and HLA in healthy donors. Researchers ran the PCR with 60 Vbeta and 13 Jbeta primers. TCRdb's copy holds only in-frame clones and misses some; the assay was immunoSEQ multiplex PCR. The table records 150,000 to 200,000 clones, about 80% of them present only once. The sequencing input was PBMCs. The receptors originated from a woman aged 40 to 50 in good health and CMV-seronegative.

V usage is TRBV7-9 and J usage is TRBJ1-2; maybe TRBD1 (6 bases). V was cut by 5 bases and J by 10 bases, with 20 bases left in between. The germline gives CDR1 SEHNR, CDR2 FQNEAQ (reference sequence). This CDR3 has 14 amino acids. Written as DNA, the CDR3 is TGTGCCAGCAGCGCGGGGGCGTTGGGTCCTGTCTACACCTTC. As protein: CASSAGALGPVYTF.

The chain joins TRBV20-1 to TRBJ2-7; D call uncertain. The CDR3 consists of 9 residues. Trimming took off 6 bases at V and 4 bases at J, with 4 bases between the two ends. The germline CDR1 and CDR2 sequences are DFQATT and SNEGSKA (reference sequence). The CDR3 DNA follows: TGCAGTGCCGGGTACGAGCAGTACTTC. Protein sequence: CSAGYEQYF.

V and J are TRBV29-1 and TRBJ1-2, with TRBD1 matching 10 bases. The CDR3 is made up of 13 amino acids. CDR1 SQVTM and CDR2 ANQGSEA come from the germline V gene. The V segment lost 5 bases and the J segment 3 bases; nucleotides outside the gene matches: 3. DNA of the CDR3: TGCAGCGTTTTGACAGGGGGCGACTATGGCTACACCTTC. Amino acid sequence: CSVLTGGDYGYTF.

V is TRBV19 and J is TRBJ2-2; 13 bases are a match to TRBD2. J was trimmed by 1 base and V by 5 bases; bases with no gene match: 7. Per germline, CDR1 LNHDA and CDR2 SQIVND (reference sequence). The CDR3 spans 18 residues. The chain's CDR3 is CASSRGLAGEGNTGELFF. In nucleotides, the CDR3 is TGTGCCAGTAGTCGTGGACTAGCGGGAGAGGGGAACACCGGGGAGCTGTTTTTT.

V and J are TRBV7-3 and TRBJ2-2; D possibly corresponds to TRBD2 (5 bases). The length of the CDR3 is 17 residues. Germline CDR1 SGHTA, CDR2 FQGTGA. The ends were cut back, 5 bases at V and 0 bases at J, with 16 bases in the middle. In nucleotides, the CDR3 is TGTGCCAGCAGCCGAGACCCACTTAGCGCGAACACCGGGGAGCTGTTTTTT. Protein sequence: CASSRDPLSANTGELFF.

The rearrangement links TRBV18 to TRBJ2-1, with D hard to call. CDR1 is KGHSH and CDR2 is LQKENI in the germline V gene. The CDR3 totals 16 residues. The ends were cut back, 1 base at V and 4 bases at J, with 14 bases in the middle. In nucleotides, the CDR3 is TGTGCCAGCTCACCACAAACTTCCTCAAATTACAATGAGCAGTTCTTC. Its translation: CASSPQTSSNYNEQFF.

The J gene is TRBJ2-7, the V gene TRBV5-4; 10 nucleotides align to TRBD2. This CDR3 has 16 residues. The V and J ends lost 1 base and 7 bases, in that order; junction bases with no gene match: 11. Germline CDR1 reads SGHNT; CDR2 reads YYREEE (reference sequence). DNA of the CDR3: TGTGCCAGCAGCTTGCCACCGGCTAGCGGGAGCGGTGAGCAGTACTTC. Translating gives CASSLPPASGSGEQYF.

This chain joins TRBV10-1 and TRBJ2-5, with D tentatively TRBD2 (6 bases). The V end lost 8 bases, the J end lost 13 bases, and 17 bases lay between the germline ends. The germline V gene has CDR1 WNHNN and CDR2 SYGVQD (reference sequence). This CDR3 contains 11 residues. As DNA, the CDR3 is TGCGCCAGCCTCTTTCTAGCGACTCCGTACTTC. As protein: CASLFLATPYF.

V gene TRBV30 combines with J gene TRBJ1-1; tentative D call: TRBD1 (5 bases). In germline, CDR1 is GTSNPN, CDR2 SVGIG (reference sequence). The CDR3 runs to 13 residues. V was shortened by 3 bases and J by 3 bases, with 11 bases between the two germline ends. The CDR3 loop reads CAWSLRGDTEAFF. For the CDR3, the DNA is TGTGCCTGGAGCCTGCGGGGGGACACTGAAGCTTTCTTT.

This clone appeared once. The rearrangement uses TRBV7-9 and TRBJ2-1; D is perhaps TRBD2 (5 bases). This CDR3 region has 12 residues. From germline, CDR1 is SEHNR and CDR2 FQNEAQ (reference sequence). V lost 5 bases, J lost 6 bases, and 8 bases lay in between. The CDR3 DNA sequence: TGTGCCAGCAGCCGACTACTCAATGAGCAGTTCTTC. Protein product: CASSRLLNEQFF.

This chain links TRBV11-2 with TRBJ2-2; D unclear. CDR1 is SGHAT, CDR2 FQNNGV, per germline. The CDR3 covers 14 residues. V was trimmed by 1 base and J by 2 bases, leaving 5 bases between them. The CDR3 is CASSLGANTGELFF. DNA for the CDR3: TGTGCCAGCAGCTTAGGGGCAAACACCGGGGAGCTGTTTTTT.

The rearrangement uses TRBV7-3 and TRBJ2-3, with D maybe TRBD1 (7 bases). V lost 1 base and J 3 bases, leaving 17 bases between the germline ends. The CDR3 spans 17 residues. CDR1 and CDR2 from the germline V gene are SGHTA and FQGTGA. The CDR3 coding sequence is TGTGCCAGCAGCTTAAACCCAGCAGGGGGGAAAACAGATACGCAGTATTTT. It encodes CASSLNPAGGKTDTQYF.